The present entry profiles one TCR beta chain with its context. Its target is not known. The sample originates from a study of T cell responses to AZD1222 COVID-19 vaccine. General observations from the study: CD4 TCRs covered the whole spike, strongest at regions 160-218 and 743-854. Clonal diversity may have been underestimated in mostly white British donors. Baseline seropositives among AZD1222 recipients totaled only 5 to 7.

Method: immunoSEQ multiplex PCR; TCRdb's copy keeps in-frame clones and lacks some. The table lists 170,000 or so clones, about 93% of them singletons, with 0.8% to 1.3% in the top ten. The junction had 9 bases not matched to a gene; V was cut back by 4 bases and J by 8 bases. Germline CDR1 and CDR2: SGHRS and YFSETQ. The CDR3 runs 15 residues. This chain links TRBV5-1 with TRBJ1-6, with 7 nucleotides matching TRBD1. Sequencing used peripheral blood, obtained 28 days after the second dose of the MenACWY control vaccine. This receptor was obtained from an adult who received the MenACWY meningococcal vaccine as a control. This CDR3 is CASSLTGKRDSPLHF. In DNA form, the CDR3 reads TGCGCCAGCAGCCTGACAGGGAAGAGGGATTCACCCCTCCACTTT.